One sample yielded the 11 T cell receptor beta chains listed below, sequenced in a study of glioma-infiltrating T cells after dendritic cell vaccination. Produced via immunoSEQ multiplex PCR; TCRdb's table is partial and in-frame only. The sample yields roughly 62,000 clones, about four fifths seen once. As to time point: after dendritic cell vaccination, including at tumor progression/relapse. The specimen was blood, collected after dendritic cell vaccination. The receptors originated from a human donor with glioblastoma.

Points on this clone: At one boundary the junction diverges from the germline segment, which might be a read error. This chain joins TRBV7-7 and TRBJ2-1; 13 nucleotides match TRBD2. Germline assignment: CDR1 SSHAT and CDR2 FNYEAQ (reference sequence). The CDR3 extends over 16 amino acids. The chain's CDR3 is CASSSTSGGARDEQFF. DNA for the CDR3: TGTGCTAGCAGCTCAACTAGCGGGGGGGCTCGGGATGAGCAGTTCTTC.

The rearrangement joins TRBV10-3 to TRBJ1-2; D uncertain. Per germline, CDR1 ENHRY and CDR2 SYGVKD. The CDR3 has 16 amino acids. V gave up 0 bases and J gave up 6 bases, with 17 bases separating them. The CDR3 here is CAISESVLRGGDGYTF. CDR3 DNA: TGTGCCATCAGTGAGTCCGTATTAAGAGGAGGTGATGGCTACACCTTC.

This clone was seen only once. The chain employs TRBV5-1 and TRBJ2-7, with D possibly matching TRBD2 (5 bases). This CDR3 is built from 14 residues. Germline CDR1 reads SGHRS; CDR2 reads YFSETQ. V was shortened by 1 base and J by 4 bases, with 12 bases between the two germline ends. CDR3 region: CASSLSSRNYEQYF. DNA of the CDR3: TGCGCCAGCAGCTTGTCTAGCAGGAATTACGAGCAGTACTTC.

This sequence joins TRBV5-6 and TRBJ2-2, with a tentative D call TRBD2 (6 bases). There are 17 residues in the CDR3. V was cut by 0 bases and J by 1 base, with 13 bases left in between. Germline V gives CDR1 SGHDT, CDR2 YYEEEE. The CDR3 bases are TGTGCCAGCAGCTTGGCCTCGGGGGTAGTGAACACCGGGGAGCTGTTTTTT. Its protein is CASSLASGVVNTGELFF.

CDR3 sequence: CSVNPGQGAGEAFF. The CDR3 nucleotides read TGCAGCGTTAACCCGGGACAGGGGGCGGGTGAAGCTTTCTTT. The chain is built from TRBV29-1 and TRBJ1-1; TRBD1 agrees at 12 bases. The CDR3 is made up of 14 amino acids. V was clipped by 5 bases and J by 7 bases; unmatched bases: 8. In germline, CDR1 is SQVTM, CDR2 ANQGSEA. The full variable domain, rest sourced from reference TRBV29-1 and TRBJ1-1, is SAVISQKPSRDICQRGTSLTIQCQVDSQVTMMFWYRQQPGQSLTLIATANQGSEATYESGFVIDKFPISRPNLTFSTLTVSNMSPEDSSIYLCSVNPGQGAGEAFFGQGTRLTVV.

This chain uses TRBV19 with TRBJ1-2; D might be TRBD1 (6 bases). The germline CDR1 and CDR2 sequences are LNHDA and SQIVND (reference sequence). Between the trimmed V and J ends, which lost 3 bases and 4 bases, there was a span of 12 bases. There are 14 residues in the CDR3. The CDR3: CASSIPDSLYGYTF. The CDR3 coding sequence is TGTGCCAGTAGTATCCCGGACAGTCTCTATGGCTACACCTTC. The full variable domain, in which reference TRBV19 and TRBJ1-2 provide the parts outside the CDR3, is DGGITQSPKYLFRKEGQNVTLSCEQNLNHDAMYWYRQDPGQGLRLIYYSQIVNDFQKGDIAEGYSVSREKKESFPLTVTSAQKNPTAFYLCASSIPDSLYGYTFGSGTRLTVV.

This sequence joins TRBV6-6 and TRBJ1-5; D call uncertain. The ends were cut back, 5 bases at V and 7 bases at J, with 12 bases in the middle. This CDR3 comprises 13 residues. Germline lookup yields CDR1 MNHNY and CDR2 SVGAGI (reference sequence). CDR3 nucleotides: TGTGCCAGCAGTGTAGGGAGGAGACAGCCCCAGCATTTT. This gives the protein CASSVGRRQPQHF.

This chain links TRBV25-1 with TRBJ1-1; TRBD1 agrees at 7 bases. The CDR3 is 15 amino acids. Looked up from germline, CDR1 is MGHDK and CDR2 is SYGVNS. The V and J ends lost 6 bases and 5 bases, in that order; junction bases with no gene match: 12. The CDR3 DNA sequence: TGTGCCAGCAGACCCCAAGACAGGGTTGGGACTGAAGCTTTCTTT. This codes for CASRPQDRVGTEAFF.

The rearrangement uses TRBV6-1 and TRBJ1-2; D is unresolved. Trimming removed 7 bases from V and 0 bases from J, with 6 bases in between. The V gene's germline CDR1 is MNHNS and CDR2 SASEGT. The CDR3 sequence is 12 residues long. Here the CDR3 DNA reads TGTGCCAGCACCCCTTCTAACTATGGCTACACCTTC. It codes for CASTPSNYGYTF.

CDR3 residues: CASSSLDRASGYTF. As DNA, the CDR3 is TGTGCCAGCAGCTCATTGGACAGGGCGAGTGGCTACACCTTC. The chain couples TRBV5-4 to TRBJ1-2; 8 bases align to TRBD1. V dropped 3 bases and J dropped 7; count of bases not matched to a gene: 8. CDR3 size: 14 residues. Germline loops: CDR1 SGHNT, CDR2 YYREEE (reference sequence).

The chain couples TRBV4-2 to TRBJ1-2, with a tentative D call TRBD1 (5 bases). The CDR3 contains 14 residues. V was clipped by 0 bases and J by 6 bases, with 11 bases between them. Per the germline V gene, CDR1 is LGHNA and CDR2 is YNFKEQ. The CDR3 DNA reads as TGTGCCAGCAGCCAAGACCAGGGATCCGATGGCTACACCTTC. Residues: CASSQDQGSDGYTF.